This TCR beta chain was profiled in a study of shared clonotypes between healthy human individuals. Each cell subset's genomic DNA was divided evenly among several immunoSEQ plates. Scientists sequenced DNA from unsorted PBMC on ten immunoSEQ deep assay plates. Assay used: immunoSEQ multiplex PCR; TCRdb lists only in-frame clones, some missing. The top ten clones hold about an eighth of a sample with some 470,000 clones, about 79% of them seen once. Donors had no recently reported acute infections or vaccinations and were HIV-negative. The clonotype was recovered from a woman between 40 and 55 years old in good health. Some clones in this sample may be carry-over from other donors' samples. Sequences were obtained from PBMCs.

The DNA of the CDR3 is TGTGCCTGGAGATCTACCTCTAGCGGGAGGGGGGGTGAGCAGTTCTTC. Its protein is CAWRSTSSGRGGEQFF. The chain employs TRBV30 and TRBJ2-1; 12 bases align to TRBD2. Germline values: CDR1 GTSNPN, CDR2 SVGIG (reference sequence). This CDR3 has 16 amino acids. The ends lost 3 bases at V and 9 bases at J; junction bases unmatched: 12.